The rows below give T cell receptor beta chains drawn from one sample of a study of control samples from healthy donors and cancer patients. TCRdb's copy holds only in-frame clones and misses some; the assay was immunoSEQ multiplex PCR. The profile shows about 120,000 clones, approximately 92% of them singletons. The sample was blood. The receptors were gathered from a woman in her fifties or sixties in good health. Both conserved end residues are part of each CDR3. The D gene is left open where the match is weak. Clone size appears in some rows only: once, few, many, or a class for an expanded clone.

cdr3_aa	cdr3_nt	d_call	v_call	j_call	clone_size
CASSKATERGYGYTF	TGTGCCAGCAGCAAAGCCACAGAGAGGGGCTATGGCTACACCTTC	-	TRBV21-1	TRBJ1-2	once
CASSLAQETQYF	TGTGCCAGCAGCTTAGCTCAAGAGACCCAGTACTTC	-	TRBV7-8	TRBJ2-5	once
CAWTLHGVWDPNYGYTF	TGTGCCTGGACCCTGCACGGGGTGTGGGACCCTAACTATGGCTACACCTTC	-	TRBV30	TRBJ1-2	-
CASSDPRGRGLDTQYF	TGTGCCAGCAGTGACCCGCGAGGGAGAGGGTTAGATACGCAGTATTTT	-	TRBV6-1	TRBJ2-3	-
CASSSTPSTDTQYF	TGTGCCAGCAGTTCGACTCCTAGCACAGATACGCAGTATTTT	-	TRBV6-6	TRBJ2-3	-
CASSAHLTEAFF	TGTGCCAGCAGCGCCCATCTCACAGAAGCTTTCTTT	-	TRBV7-9	TRBJ1-1	once
CASSGLGYSPLHF	TGTGCCAGCAGTGGACTTGGATATTCACCCCTCCACTTT	-	TRBV28	TRBJ1-6	few
CASMGGADWSAEAFF	TGTGCCAGTATGGGGGGGGCTGATTGGTCTGCTGAAGCTTTCTTT	-	TRBV19	TRBJ1-1	-
CASSGRFGQNYGYTF	TGCGCCAGCAGTGGACGATTTGGACAGAACTATGGCTACACCTTC	-	TRBV10-1	TRBJ1-2	few
CASSSPTVQNTEAFF	TGTGCCAGCAGCTCCCCAACGGTTCAGAACACTGAAGCTTTCTTT	-	TRBV7-9	TRBJ1-1	-
CSVNRVNYGYTF	TGCAGCGTTAACAGGGTCAACTATGGCTACACCTTC	-	TRBV29-1	TRBJ1-2	-
CASSPRLLAGTPSYEQYF	TGTGCCAGCTCACCACGGCTGCTAGCGGGGACCCCCTCCTACGAGCAGTACTTC	TRBD2	TRBV18	TRBJ2-7	-
CASSPGTDTQYF	TGTGCCAGCTCACCAGGGACAGATACGCAGTATTTT	-	TRBV18	TRBJ2-3	-
CATPRDGNQETQYF	TGTGCCACCCCAAGAGACGGTAATCAAGAGACCCAGTACTTC	-	TRBV27	TRBJ2-5	-
CASSHEQFGQGSGPQHF	TGTGCCAGCAGTCACGAACAATTCGGACAGGGTAGCGGGCCCCAGCATTTT	TRBD1	TRBV28	TRBJ1-5	-
CAWSVPGGHTGELFF	TGTGCCTGGAGTGTACCAGGGGGACACACCGGGGAGCTGTTTTTT	TRBD1	TRBV30	TRBJ2-2	once
CASNPQGKQPQHF	TGTGCCAGTAACCCACAGGGAAAACAGCCCCAGCATTTT	-	TRBV19	TRBJ1-5	-
CASGMGGNQPQHF	TGTGCCAGCGGGATGGGTGGCAATCAGCCCCAGCATTTT	-	TRBV12-3/TRBV12-4	TRBJ1-5	-
CAISVTNPGTDTQYF	TGTGCCATCAGTGTAACAAATCCCGGGACAGATACGCAGTATTTT	-	TRBV10-3	TRBJ2-3	-
CATSRAGTGELFF	TGTGCCACCTCCAGGGCGGGCACCGGGGAGCTGTTTTTT	-	TRBV30	TRBJ2-2	-
CASSLGSGQGATQPQHF	TGTGCCAGCAGCTTGGGTTCGGGACAGGGGGCAACTCAGCCCCAGCATTTT	TRBD1	TRBV5-6	TRBJ1-5	once
CASSGGGATDTQYF	TGTGCCAGCAGCGGTGGGGGAGCTACAGATACGCAGTATTTT	-	TRBV11-2	TRBJ2-3	-
CASNQFAGESKTQYF	TGTGCCAGCAACCAATTCGCCGGGGAGAGCAAGACCCAGTACTTC	-	TRBV6-5	TRBJ2-5	-
CASSISGTGIAGNTIYF	TGTGCCAGTAGTATCTCCGGGACAGGGATCGCGGGAAACACCATATATTTT	TRBD1	TRBV19	TRBJ1-3	-
CASSLAGGAANYGYTF	TGCGCCAGCAGCTTGGCCGGGGGAGCAGCTAACTATGGCTACACCTTC	-	TRBV5-1	TRBJ1-2	-
CASSLVGGRGKKETQYF	TGTGCCAGCAGCTTAGTTGGGGGCCGGGGGAAAAAAGAGACCCAGTACTTC	-	TRBV7-2	TRBJ2-5	-
CASSKDRRGDTQYF	TGCGCCAGCAGTAAGGACAGGAGAGGAGATACGCAGTATTTT	TRBD1	TRBV5-1	TRBJ2-3	-
CASSQTNTDTQYF	TGTGCCAGCTCACAGACTAACACAGATACGCAGTATTTT	-	TRBV18	TRBJ2-3	-
CASSLKTGTIGYEQYF	TGTGCCAGCAGTCTAAAAACCGGGACTATTGGCTACGAGCAGTACTTC	TRBD2	TRBV28	TRBJ2-7	-
CASSQDNHWAGNTIYF	TGTGCCAGCAGCCAGGACAACCACTGGGCTGGAAACACCATATATTTT	-	TRBV5-6	TRBJ1-3	once
CASSTGSHTFF	TGTGCCAGCAGTACAGGGTCCCACACTTTCTTT	-	TRBV6-4	TRBJ1-1	-
CASKQGWKDTEAFF	TGTGCCAGCAAGCAGGGGTGGAAGGACACTGAAGCTTTCTTT	-	TRBV3-1/TRBV3-2	TRBJ1-1	-
CASSLDSPLHF	TGTGCCAGCAGTTTGGACTCACCCCTCCACTTT	-	TRBV28	TRBJ1-6	-
CASSRKLDSGGNTIYF	TGCGCCAGCAGCCGTAAACTTGACAGTGGGGGAAACACCATATATTTT	-	TRBV10-2	TRBJ1-3	-
CASTRDRDNSPLHF	TGTGCCAGCACCCGGGACAGGGATAATTCACCCCTCCACTTT	TRBD1	TRBV25-1	TRBJ1-6	-
CASSLDPPANSPLHF	TGTGCCAGCAGCTTGGACCCACCTGCTAATTCACCCCTCCACTTT	-	TRBV5-4	TRBJ1-6	-
CASSLSENTDTQYF	TGCGCCAGCAGTCTTTCGGAAAACACAGATACGCAGTATTTT	-	TRBV10-2	TRBJ2-3	once
CASSLLRIDRVVPYEQYF	TGTGCCAGCAGCTTGTTGAGAATAGACCGGGTTGTTCCATACGAGCAGTACTTC	-	TRBV5-5	TRBJ2-7	-
CASSLGSVSGNTIYF	TGTGCCAGCAGCTTAGGGTCAGTCTCTGGAAACACCATATATTTT	-	TRBV7-8	TRBJ1-3	-
CASRTETGEAFF	TGTGCCAGCAGAACCGAGACAGGGGAGGCTTTCTTT	TRBD1	TRBV6-5	TRBJ1-1	-
CASSQERGGLSGNTIYF	TGCGCCAGCAGCCAAGAGCGGGGGGGCCTCTCTGGAAACACCATATATTTT	-	TRBV4-1	TRBJ1-3	few
CAISDPGDTHRRNEQFF	TGTGCCATCAGTGATCCAGGGGACACTCATCGTCGGAATGAGCAGTTCTTC	-	TRBV10-3	TRBJ2-1	-
CASSTGLAGPGGTQYF	TGTGCCAGTAGTACAGGACTAGCGGGGCCCGGCGGGACGCAGTATTTT	TRBD2	TRBV19	TRBJ2-3	-
CASRGRQGSNSPLHF	TGTGCCAGCAGAGGCCGACAGGGTTCTAATTCACCCCTCCACTTT	TRBD1	TRBV13	TRBJ1-6	-
CASSLTGTYEQYF	TGTGCCAGCAGCTTGACAGGTACCTACGAGCAGTACTTC	-	TRBV5-5	TRBJ2-7	few
CASSSANQPQHF	TGTGCCAGCAGTTCGGCCAATCAGCCCCAGCATTTT	-	TRBV12-3/TRBV12-4	TRBJ1-5	-
CASSPCKGGSRLNTEAFF	TGTGCCAGCAGCCCTTGCAAGGGGGGGTCTAGGTTGAACACTGAAGCTTTCTTT	-	TRBV21-1	TRBJ1-1	-
CASSFGQVRGYGYTF	TGTGCCAGCAGCTTTGGACAGGTTCGGGGCTATGGCTACACCTTC	TRBD1	TRBV7-9	TRBJ1-2	-
CASSRWGGQDTQYF	TGTGCCAGCAGTCGGTGGGGGGGGCAAGATACGCAGTATTTT	-	TRBV27	TRBJ2-3	-
CASSFYDRAHYGYTF	TGTGCCAGCAGTTTTTATGACAGGGCCCATTATGGCTACACCTTC	TRBD1	TRBV28	TRBJ1-2	-
CASSKRLGGSSNQPQHF	TGTGCCAGCAGTAAAAGGTTGGGGGGGTCGAGCAATCAGCCCCAGCATTTT	-	TRBV27	TRBJ1-5	-
CATSRGGRGTVNEKLFF	TGTGCCACCAGCAGAGGGGGGCGCGGGACAGTTAATGAAAAACTGTTTTTT	TRBD1	TRBV15	TRBJ1-4	-
CASSGGGVQPQHF	TGTGCCAGCAGTGGAGGGGGGGTCCAGCCCCAGCATTTT	-	TRBV2	TRBJ1-5	-